These T cell receptor beta chains were read from a single sample in a study of cytomegalovirus exposure and HLA in healthy donors. Clones were read by immunoSEQ multiplex PCR, and TCRdb kept only the in-frame ones, dropping some. The sample holds 120,000 or so clones, around four fifths seen once. Sequenced material: PBMCs. The receptors here all came from a man in his forties in good health and CMV-seronegative. The CDR3 runs from the conserved cysteine through the conserved F or W. Fields, in order: D gene, J gene, clone size, V gene, CDR3 protein, CDR3 DNA. A D gene is named only where the DNA matches it firmly. A row's size may be missing; if present it is once, few, many or a size class.

D gene: -; J gene: TRBJ1-3; clone size: once; V gene: TRBV19; CDR3 protein: CASSMEGVNGNTIYF; CDR3 DNA: TGTGCCAGTAGTATGGAGGGTGTGAACGGAAACACCATATATTTT
D gene: -; J gene: TRBJ2-3; clone size: -; V gene: TRBV18; CDR3 protein: CASSTTNLFTDTQYF; CDR3 DNA: TGTGCCAGCTCTACCACTAATCTTTTCACAGATACGCAGTATTTT
D gene: -; J gene: TRBJ2-5; clone size: -; V gene: TRBV6-1; CDR3 protein: CASTFDRFVETQYF; CDR3 DNA: TGTGCCAGCACTTTTGACAGGTTCGTGGAGACCCAGTACTTC
D gene: TRBD2; J gene: TRBJ2-1; clone size: -; V gene: TRBV4-2; CDR3 protein: CASSLTSGGYNEQFF; CDR3 DNA: TGTGCCAGCAGCCTGACTAGCGGGGGTTACAATGAGCAGTTCTTC
D gene: TRBD2; J gene: TRBJ2-1; clone size: few; V gene: TRBV2; CDR3 protein: CASSDPSGPYNEQFF; CDR3 DNA: TGTGCCAGCAGTGACCCTAGCGGGCCCTACAATGAGCAGTTCTTC
D gene: TRBD1; J gene: TRBJ2-1; clone size: -; V gene: TRBV30; CDR3 protein: CAWSAYRTGALYNEQFF; CDR3 DNA: TGTGCCTGGAGTGCCTACCGGACAGGGGCATTGTACAATGAGCAGTTCTTC
D gene: TRBD1; J gene: TRBJ2-2; clone size: -; V gene: TRBV18; CDR3 protein: CASSLGQGITGELFF; CDR3 DNA: TGTGCCAGCTCACTTGGACAGGGGATAACCGGGGAGCTGTTTTTT
D gene: -; J gene: TRBJ1-5; clone size: -; V gene: TRBV6-5; CDR3 protein: CASSYQSDNQPQHF; CDR3 DNA: TGTGCCAGCAGTTATCAGTCAGACAATCAGCCCCAGCATTTT
D gene: TRBD1; J gene: TRBJ1-1; clone size: -; V gene: TRBV5-1; CDR3 protein: CASSLVRDSTEAFF; CDR3 DNA: TGCGCCAGCAGCTTAGTTCGGGACAGCACTGAAGCTTTCTTT
D gene: -; J gene: TRBJ1-1; clone size: few; V gene: TRBV4-3; CDR3 protein: CASSQVAVSVTEAFF; CDR3 DNA: TGCGCCAGCAGCCAAGTAGCCGTTAGCGTCACTGAAGCTTTCTTT
D gene: TRBD2; J gene: TRBJ2-5; clone size: once; V gene: TRBV7-3; CDR3 protein: CASSLGLAEETQYF; CDR3 DNA: TGTGCCAGCAGCCTCGGACTAGCGGAAGAGACCCAGTACTTC
D gene: -; J gene: TRBJ1-2; clone size: -; V gene: TRBV14; CDR3 protein: CASRPGTSANYGYTF; CDR3 DNA: TGTGCCAGCAGGCCCGGTACGTCAGCGAACTATGGCTACACCTTC
D gene: TRBD2; J gene: TRBJ2-2; clone size: -; V gene: TRBV18; CDR3 protein: CASSPQTSGLKPNTGELFF; CDR3 DNA: TGTGCCAGCTCACCACAAACTAGCGGGTTAAAGCCGAACACCGGGGAGCTGTTTTTT
D gene: TRBD1; J gene: TRBJ1-2; clone size: -; V gene: TRBV2; CDR3 protein: CASSHRDRGSGYTF; CDR3 DNA: TGTGCCAGCAGTCACCGGGACAGGGGCTCTGGCTACACCTTC